These 8 T cell receptor beta chains were all obtained from the same sample, sequenced in a study of T cells in localized non-small cell lung cancer. TCRdb's copy holds only in-frame clones and misses some; the assay was immunoSEQ multiplex PCR. The table has about 74,000 clones, approximately 84% seen once. The input for sequencing was peripheral blood, taken before any cancer treatment. The source is a female donor older than 55 with stage I lung adenocarcinoma.

This chain links TRBV7-2 with TRBJ2-7, with TRBD2 matching 7 bases. The CDR3 is made up of 14 amino acids. Germline V gene sequence: CDR1 SGHTA, CDR2 FQGNSA. Germline trimming cut 8 bases from V and 2 bases from J; bases unmatched to any gene: 9. CDR3: CASARSSGPYEQYF. CDR3 coding DNA: TGTGCCAGCGCTAGGTCTAGCGGCCCCTACGAGCAGTACTTC.

The J gene is TRBJ1-2, the V gene TRBV4-1, with a possible D match to TRBD1 (5 bases). V was cut by 6 bases and J by 5 bases, with 16 bases left in between. The germline V gene has CDR1 MGHRA and CDR2 YSYEKL. The CDR3 is 14 amino acids. This CDR3 reads CASRPGPGTYGYTF. The CDR3 nucleotides are TGCGCCAGCAGACCTGGCCCAGGGACTTATGGCTACACCTTC.

This clone was seen a few times. This chain links TRBV2 with TRBJ1-2; TRBD1 matches at 9 bases. Germline lookup yields CDR1 SNHLY and CDR2 FYNNEI. With 4 bases clipped from V and 7 bases from J, the junction kept 4 bases outside the gene matches. The CDR3 consists of 13 residues. The CDR3 coding sequence is TGTGCCAGCAGTGGGGACAGGGTATTTGGCTACACCTTC. It is translated as CASSGDRVFGYTF.

DNA for the CDR3: TGCGCCAGCAGCTTATCAGGGGCAGAGGGAGGCTACACCTTC. It translates to CASSLSGAEGGYTF. The chain is built from TRBV5-1 and TRBJ1-2; TRBD1 might be the D (6 bases). The CDR3 is made up of 14 amino acids. CDR1 is SGHRS and CDR2 is YFSETQ in the germline V gene. Trimming took off 2 bases at V and 8 bases at J, with 16 bases between the two ends.

This clone has only one observation. The chain carries TRBV4-1 and TRBJ2-7; D is unclear. The CDR3 loop spans 14 amino acids. The germline V and J ends were trimmed by 4 bases and 2 bases, with 12 bases remaining between them. CDR1 and CDR2 from the germline V gene are MGHRA and YSYEKL. The CDR3 here is CASSPGRNPYEQYF. CDR3 coding DNA: TGCGCCAGCAGCCCAGGCCGAAACCCCTACGAGCAGTACTTC.

V gene TRBV7-3 combines with J gene TRBJ2-3, with D uncertain. Trimming shortened V by 5 bases and J by 3 bases, and 9 bases separated the two germline ends. This CDR3 is built from 13 residues. Germline CDR1 is SGHTA and CDR2 is FQGTGA. The CDR3 DNA reads as TGTGCCAGCAGCCCCCAACCAACAGATACGCAGTATTTT. Translation gives CASSPQPTDTQYF.

This chain joins TRBV7-9 and TRBJ1-3, with a possible D match to TRBD1 (6 bases). The CDR3 covers 15 residues. The V end was cut by 5 bases, the J end by 0 bases, with 11 bases between. The V gene's germline CDR1 is SEHNR and CDR2 FQNEAQ (reference sequence). CDR3 amino acids: CASSPTGSSGNTIYF. DNA of the CDR3: TGTGCCAGCAGCCCAACAGGGAGCTCTGGAAACACCATATATTTT.

This chain connects TRBV5-6 to TRBJ2-5, with D maybe TRBD1 (5 bases). Germline V gives CDR1 SGHDT, CDR2 YYEEEE. Trimming took off 0 bases at V and 3 bases at J, with 24 bases between the two ends. This CDR3 is 19 amino acids long. CDR3 region: CASSLVGPAGPSFKETQYF. As DNA, the CDR3 is TGTGCCAGCAGCTTGGTGGGGCCGGCAGGGCCCTCCTTTAAAGAGACCCAGTACTTC. The entire variable domain, with the rest obtained from reference TRBV5-6 and TRBJ2-5, is as follows: DAGVTQSPTHLIKTRGQQVTLRCSPKSGHDTVSWYQQALGQGPQFIFQYYEEEERQRGNFPDRFSGHQFPNYSSELNVNALLLGDSALYLCASSLVGPAGPSFKETQYFGPGTRLLVL.